The 15 T cell receptor beta chains given below trace back to one sample, sequenced in a study of blood T cell repertoires in COVID-19. Sequencing used immunoSEQ multiplex PCR; TCRdb keeps in-frame clones, though not all of them. The table records just under 350,000 clones, about 90% of them present only once. The source material was peripheral blood. These receptors all stem from a woman in her seventies with COVID-19, enrolled during active disease.

This chain links TRBV2 with TRBJ1-3, with D tentatively TRBD1 (5 bases). The germline V gene has CDR1 SNHLY and CDR2 FYNNEI. V was trimmed by 6 bases and J by 2 bases, leaving 14 bases between them. The CDR3 consists of 15 residues. The CDR3 sequence is CASSRTQTAGNTIYF. The CDR3, as DNA: TGTGCCAGCAGCAGGACACAAACCGCTGGAAACACCATATATTTT.

The chain uses TRBV6-5 and TRBJ1-1; D gene uncertain. Germline CDR1 MNHEY, CDR2 SVGAGI. Trimming stripped 6 bases from V and 1 base from J, with 9 bases between. The CDR3 extends over 13 amino acids. CDR3 sequence (DNA): TGTGCCAGCAGCTTTTCAGGGAACACTGAAGCTTTCTTT. It specifies CASSFSGNTEAFF.

The sample holds one count of this clone. Written as DNA, the CDR3 is TGTGCCAGCACTCCGGGTCTTCCTACCTTGAACACTGAAGCTTTCTTT. It translates to CASTPGLPTLNTEAFF. The chain has TRBV28 and TRBJ1-1; D is ambiguous. Germline CDR1 MDHEN, CDR2 SYDVKM. This CDR3 has 16 residues. With 7 bases removed from V and 0 bases from J, the gap between germline ends came to 18 bases.

The chain combines TRBV24-1 with TRBJ1-2; D is unclear. CDR1 is KGHDR and CDR2 is SFDVKD in the germline V gene. The V end was cut by 4 bases, the J end by 1 base, with 6 bases between. The CDR3 is 13 residues long. Here the CDR3 reads CATSERFNYGYTF. The CDR3 bases are TGTGCCACCAGTGAGCGGTTTAACTATGGCTACACCTTC.

This chain links TRBV18 with TRBJ2-7; D is possibly TRBD1 (5 bases). The CDR3 length is 17 residues. V lost 0 bases and J 2 bases, leaving 17 bases between the germline ends. CDR1 is KGHSH, CDR2 LQKENI, per germline. The DNA of the CDR3 is TGTGCCAGCTCACCACCCCCCGGGCAGGGTGGCGCCTACGAGCAGTACTTC. Its translation: CASSPPPGQGGAYEQYF.

The genes are TRBV3-1 (or the pseudogene TRBV3-2) and TRBJ1-5; 8 nucleotides match TRBD1. This CDR3 has 13 residues. The germline gives CDR1 LGHDT, CDR2 YNNKEL (reference sequence). V trimming: 4 bases; J trimming: 5 bases; junction bases outside the gene matches: 1. The CDR3 region is CASSLTGDQPQHF. DNA for the CDR3: TGTGCCAGCAGCCTGACAGGGGATCAGCCCCAGCATTTT.

V gene TRBV11-2 combines with J gene TRBJ1-6; perhaps TRBD1 as D (5 bases). Trimming removed 5 bases from V and 3 bases from J, with 17 bases in between. The CDR3 is made up of 17 amino acids. Per the germline V gene, CDR1 is SGHAT and CDR2 is FQNNGV. CDR3 DNA sequence: TGTGCCAGCAGCCCTAGCGGTGTCAGGGACTATAATTCACCCCTCCACTTT. It translates to CASSPSGVRDYNSPLHF.

The chain carries TRBV6-5 and TRBJ2-3; 11 nucleotides align to TRBD2. CDR1 and CDR2 (germline): MNHEY, SVGAGI. CDR3 length: 16 residues. V was pared by 2 bases and J by 6 bases, with 7 bases of the junction left unmatched. The CDR3 DNA is TGTGCCAGCAGTTACCCCGGGACTAGCGGTGGGGATACGCAGTATTTT. It translates to CASSYPGTSGGDTQYF.

With respect to this clone: In the same sample, other DNA sequences code for this CDR3. This chain uses TRBV30 with TRBJ1-5; 7 bases are a match to TRBD1. CDR3 length: 13 amino acids. From germline, CDR1 is GTSNPN and CDR2 SVGIG (reference sequence). J was trimmed by 5 bases and V by 1 base; bases with no gene match: 2. In nucleotides, the CDR3 is TGTGCCTGGAGTGGACAGGGCTATCAGCCCCAGCATTTT. It codes for CAWSGQGYQPQHF.

This clone was seen once. The chain carries TRBV5-1 and TRBJ1-3; TRBD1 agrees at 11 bases. CDR3 size: 16 residues. V shed 4 bases and J 11 bases; nucleotides not matched to a gene: 14. The germline gives CDR1 SGHRS, CDR2 YFSETQ. DNA for the CDR3: TGCGCCAGCAGCCCCGCTGGGACAGGGGGAATCCAATCCATATATTTT. Protein product: CASSPAGTGGIQSIYF.

The chain links TRBV28 to TRBJ1-2; 9 bases are a match to TRBD1. Germline V gives CDR1 MDHEN, CDR2 SYDVKM. J was trimmed by 6 bases and V by 5 bases; bases with no gene match: 10. The CDR3 has 15 amino acids. The DNA for the CDR3 is TGTGCCAGCAGTGGACGCGGGACAGGGAGTCATGGCTACACCTTC. Translated, it gives CASSGRGTGSHGYTF.

Only one count was recorded for this clone. V gene TRBV19 combines with J gene TRBJ1-2; maybe TRBD1 (6 bases). Germline CDR1 reads LNHDA; CDR2 reads SQIVND (reference sequence). V lost 7 bases to trimming and J lost 2 bases, with 14 bases between them. The CDR3 covers 14 residues. Here the CDR3 reads CASTLGQGNYGYTF. The CDR3 nucleotides read TGTGCCAGTACCCTGGGGCAGGGGAACTATGGCTACACCTTC.

Here the CDR3 DNA reads TGTGCCACCAGCAGGCAACAGGGGGCCGGCAATGAGCAGTTCTTC. It encodes CATSRQQGAGNEQFF. This chain connects TRBV15 to TRBJ2-1; 9 bases line up with TRBD1. The V and J ends lost 3 bases and 6 bases, in that order; junction bases with no gene match: 6. There are 15 residues in the CDR3. Germline CDR1 and CDR2: LNHNV and YYDKDF (reference sequence).

The chain has TRBV4-1 and TRBJ1-5, with 8 bases identical to TRBD1. Unmatched junction bases numbered 3, after V lost 7 bases and J lost 4 bases. Germline CDR1 and CDR2: MGHRA and YSYEKL. This CDR3 has 13 amino acids. The CDR3 sequence: CASNGTGNQPQHF. CDR3 nucleotides: TGCGCCAGCAACGGGACAGGTAATCAGCCCCAGCATTTT.

The chain has TRBV5-1 and TRBJ1-1; possibly TRBD1 for D (6 bases). The ends were cut back, 4 bases at V and 3 bases at J, with 13 bases in the middle. The germline gives CDR1 SGHRS, CDR2 YFSETQ. The CDR3 runs to 14 residues. CDR3 loop: CASSVSTGYTEAFF. CDR3 nucleotide sequence: TGCGCCAGCAGCGTTTCTACAGGGTACACTGAAGCTTTCTTT.